This entry features one TCR beta chain sequence. This CDR3 spans 15 amino acids. V dropped 3 bases and J dropped 11 bases, with 20 bases sitting between them. Germline CDR1 is KGHSH and CDR2 is LQKENI. The protocol was immunoSEQ multiplex PCR, while the TCRdb copy is restricted to in-frame clones and leaves out a portion. The profile shows around 1.1 million clones, roughly 80% of them singletons. This sample is drawn from a study of shared clonotypes between healthy human individuals. The chain recombines TRBV18 with TRBJ2-1; TRBD2 is a possible D gene (6 bases). This clonotype was obtained from a man aged 18-30 years in good health. Some clones in this sample may be carry-over from other donors' samples. What was sequenced was memory CD4+ T cells from PBMCs. Sample subset: CD45RA-negative fraction. The CDR3 spells CASSPAAGTEVKQFF. For the CDR3, the DNA is TGTGCCAGCTCACCCGCTGCGGGAACGGAGGTTAAGCAGTTCTTC.